This T cell receptor (beta chain) was sequenced in a study of Ad26.COV2.S vaccination and SARS-CoV-2 variants. Findings and caveats of the study: The analyses of TCR breadth and depth may have understated the size of total T cell responses. Vaccinated individuals (as opposed to placebo recipients) had higher spike-specific TCR breadth.

The sample holds one count of this clone. The antigen remains unidentified. Assay: immunoSEQ multiplex PCR; the TCRdb copy retains only in-frame clones and omits some. The repertoire consists of roughly 380,000 clones, with around 92% occurring once and the leading ten covering around 4.2%. This TCR derives from a human donor who had recovered from COVID-19. The sample consisted of peripheral blood, taken after recovery from COVID-19.

The CDR3: CASSLRGPSTDTQYF. CDR3 DNA sequence: TGTGCCAGCAGCCTGCGGGGGCCTAGCACAGATACGCAGTATTTT. The V call is TRBV9, the J call TRBJ2-3; tentative D call: TRBD2 (7 bases). The V gene's germline CDR1 is SGDLS and CDR2 YYNGEE. CDR3 length: 15 amino acids. The V end was cut by 4 bases, the J end by 0 bases, with 12 bases between. Combining the CDR3 with reference TRBV9 and TRBJ2-3 gives the whole variable domain DSGVTQTPKHLITATGQRVTLRCSPRSGDLSVYWYQQSLDQGLQFLIQYYNGEERAKGNILERFSAQQFPDLHSELNLSSLELGDSALYFCASSLRGPSTDTQYFGPGTRLTVL.